This note documents a single T cell receptor (beta chain) sequence. The data originate from a study of OX40 agonist ivuxolimab in advanced cancers. Study details: Every 2 weeks, ivuxolimab was infused into the patients intravenously at between 0.01 and 10 mg/kg. Partial responses were achieved by three patients, one with hepatocellular carcinoma and two with cutaneous melanoma.

People who had autoimmune disease history or systemic immunosuppression were excluded. Germline V gives CDR1 MDHEN, CDR2 SYDVKM. V shed 8 bases, J shed 3 bases, and the junction held 8 bases outside the gene matches. CDR3 size: 14 residues. Libraries were prepared by immunoSEQ multiplex PCR; TCRdb keeps only in-frame clonotypes and omits some of them. The table records 90,000 to 120,000 clones, approximately 90% of them present only once. The genes are TRBV28 and TRBJ2-3; 7 bases match TRBD2. The clonotype comes from an adult with an advanced solid tumor such as melanoma, head and neck, liver or kidney cancer. The sample was CD4+ or CD8+ T cells sorted from blood, taken in a trial of the OX40 agonist ivuxolimab. This CDR3 reads CASAAGGGTDTQYF. Here the CDR3 DNA reads TGTGCCAGCGCCGCCGGGGGAGGGACAGATACGCAGTATTTT. The entire variable domain, with the rest obtained from reference TRBV28 and TRBJ2-3, is as follows: DVKVTQSSRYLVKRTGEKVFLECVQDMDHENMFWYRQDPGLGLRLIYFSYDVKMKEKGDIPEGYSVSREKKERFSLILESASTNQTSMYLCASAAGGGTDTQYFGPGTRLTVL.